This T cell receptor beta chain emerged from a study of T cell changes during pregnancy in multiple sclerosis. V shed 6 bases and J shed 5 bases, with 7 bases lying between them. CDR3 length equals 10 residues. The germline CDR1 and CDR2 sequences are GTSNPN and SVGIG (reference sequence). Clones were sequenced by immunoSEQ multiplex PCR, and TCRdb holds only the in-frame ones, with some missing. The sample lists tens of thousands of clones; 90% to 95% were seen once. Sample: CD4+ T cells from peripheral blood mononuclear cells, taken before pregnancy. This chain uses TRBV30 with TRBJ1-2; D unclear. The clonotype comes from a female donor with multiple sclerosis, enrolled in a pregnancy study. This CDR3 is CACERYGYTF. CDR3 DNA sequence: TGTGCCTGCGAGCGTTATGGCTACACCTTC.